These 9 T cell receptor beta chains share one sample of origin, sequenced in a study of blood T cell repertoires in COVID-19. Repertoires were generated with immunoSEQ multiplex PCR, while TCRdb's copy carries only in-frame clones and drops some. This sample has more than 450,000 clones; 87% occur once, and the top ten carry under 0.75%. Material: PBMCs or T cells enriched from blood (not recorded which). These receptors all stem from a woman under 30 who had recovered from COVID-19.

Worth noting for this clone: This sample includes further DNA sequences coding for the same CDR3. The CDR3: CASSSGGTEAFF. CDR3 coding DNA: TGTGCCAGCAGCTCAGGGGGCACTGAAGCTTTCTTT. The chain links TRBV5-6 to TRBJ1-1; 7 nucleotides line up with TRBD1. Trimming removed 3 bases from V and 4 bases from J; junction bases left unmatched: 0. The CDR3 has 12 amino acids. CDR1 and CDR2 from the germline V gene are SGHDT and YYEEEE.

The chain recombines TRBV6-5 with TRBJ2-1, with 9 positions matching TRBD1. The CDR3 is 14 residues long. V lost 9 bases, J lost 4 bases, and 7 bases stayed unmatched. From germline, CDR1 is MNHEY and CDR2 SVGAGI. CDR3 bases: TGTGCCAGTATAGGGACAGGGACATACAATGAGCAGTTCTTC. Its translation: CASIGTGTYNEQFF.

J is TRBJ2-3 and V is TRBV30; D gene unclear. The CDR3 sequence is 15 residues long. Trimming took 0 bases from V and 6 from J, leaving 16 bases between them. The germline V gene encodes CDR1 GTSNPN and CDR2 SVGIG (reference sequence). The CDR3 DNA reads TGTGCCTGGAGTGTACTTAACTATGTTGGGGATACGCAGTATTTT. Translated: CAWSVLNYVGDTQYF.

The rearrangement uses TRBV28 and TRBJ1-3; D is possibly TRBD1 (6 bases). Deletions cut 4 bases from V and 4 bases from J, with 14 bases between. The CDR3 loop spans 15 amino acids. Germline CDR1 MDHEN, CDR2 SYDVKM. The CDR3 here is CASSWMDSPGNTIYF. DNA for the CDR3: TGTGCCAGCAGTTGGATGGACAGTCCCGGAAACACCATATATTTT.

The chain carries TRBV7-9 and TRBJ1-5; a possible D gene is TRBD1 (5 bases). From germline, CDR1 is SEHNR and CDR2 FQNEAQ (reference sequence). Trimming stripped 3 bases from V and 5 bases from J, with 17 bases between. The CDR3 has 16 residues. The DNA for the CDR3 is TGTGCCAGCAGCTTTACGGCGGGGGACGGGGATCAGCCCCAGCATTTT. This codes for CASSFTAGDGDQPQHF.

The gene calls are TRBV11-3 and TRBJ2-1, with no clear D. This CDR3 is 15 amino acids long. Germline values: CDR1 SGHNT, CDR2 YENEEA. V lost 0 bases, J lost 6 bases, and 12 bases lay in between. CDR3 protein: CASSLDSSRANEQFF. CDR3 bases: TGTGCCAGCAGCTTAGATTCCTCCCGCGCCAATGAGCAGTTCTTC.

The genes are TRBV6-5 and TRBJ1-6; 9 bases agree with TRBD1. Germline V gene lookup returns CDR1 MNHEY and CDR2 SVGAGI. The CDR3 covers 14 residues. After removal of 6 bases from V and 10 bases from J, the junction contained 7 bases not matched to a gene. The CDR3 nucleotides read TGTGCCAGCAGCCGTACAGGGGGCAAGTCACCCCTCCACTTT. Its protein is CASSRTGGKSPLHF.

As for this clone: This sample includes further DNA sequences coding for the same CDR3. The chain joins TRBV6-5 to TRBJ2-1, with D perhaps matching TRBD2 (5 bases). Trimming pared 0 bases from V and 4 bases from J, leaving 7 bases between. The CDR3 sequence is 14 residues long. Germline V lookup: CDR1 MNHEY, CDR2 SVGAGI. CDR3 bases: TGTGCCAGCAGTTACTCGAGGGTTTACAATGAGCAGTTCTTC. It translates to CASSYSRVYNEQFF.

V is TRBV30 and J is TRBJ1-6; no reliable D call. Trimming left V 6 bases short and J 8 bases short, with 20 bases between. Germline V lookup: CDR1 GTSNPN, CDR2 SVGIG (reference sequence). The CDR3 extends over 15 amino acids. Here the CDR3 reads CACRNGRLGDSPLHF. For the CDR3, the DNA is TGTGCCTGTCGTAATGGGAGACTTGGGGATTCACCCCTCCACTTT.